Following are 22 T cell receptor beta chains from one sample sequenced in a study of cytomegalovirus exposure and HLA in healthy donors. PCR primers comprised 60 Vbeta and 13 Jbeta primers. Using immunoSEQ multiplex PCR, the repertoire was profiled, and TCRdb retains in-frame clones only, with some absent. The sample has 170,000 or so clones; around 77% are singletons. The sample consisted of PBMCs. The source of these receptors is a man aged 55 to 70 in good health and CMV-seronegative.

V and J are TRBV5-1 and TRBJ1-2, with TRBD1 identical over 9 bases. The CDR3 totals 13 residues. Losses at the gene ends were 4 bases for V and 8 bases for J; bases not matched to a gene: 6. The germline V gene encodes CDR1 SGHRS and CDR2 YFSETQ. CDR3 sequence reads: CASSTRQGEGYTF. CDR3 nucleotides: TGCGCCAGCAGCACTCGACAGGGGGAGGGCTACACCTTC.

This chain connects TRBV7-3 to TRBJ1-2; TRBD1 aligns across 10 bases. The CDR3 runs 15 residues. V lost 0 bases to trimming and J lost 8 bases; unmatched junction nucleotides: 6. Germline loops: CDR1 SGHTA, CDR2 FQGTGA. The CDR3 DNA sequence: TGTGCCAGCAGCTTAACAGGGGACAGGGGCGGCGGCTACACCTTC. This sequence encodes CASSLTGDRGGGYTF.

V is TRBV6-1 and J is TRBJ2-2; D is perhaps TRBD2 (5 bases). This CDR3 is built from 14 residues. Trimming shortened V by 8 bases and J by 1 base, and 11 bases separated the two germline ends. Per the germline V gene, CDR1 is MNHNS and CDR2 is SASEGT. CDR3 coding DNA: TGTGCCAGCCACCGAGGGCAGAACACCGGGGAGCTGTTTTTT. Translated, it gives CASHRGQNTGELFF.

Written as DNA, the CDR3 is TGTGCCTGGACAGGGGGCATCGAGCAGTACTTC. This sequence encodes CAWTGGIEQYF. The V and J genes are TRBV30 and TRBJ2-7, with 8 bases that match TRBD1. Trimming cost V 4 bases and J 6 bases; bases outside gene matches: 2. The V gene's germline CDR1 is GTSNPN and CDR2 SVGIG (reference sequence). The CDR3 spans 11 residues.

This chain joins TRBV19 and TRBJ1-4; TRBD1 aligns across 9 bases. The V and J ends lost 2 bases and 6 bases, in that order; junction bases with no gene match: 7. The CDR3 length is 16 residues. Germline assignment: CDR1 LNHDA and CDR2 SQIVND (reference sequence). Written as DNA, the CDR3 is TGTGCCAGTAGTATAATCGGGACAGGGATGGATGAAAAACTGTTTTTT. Translating it yields CASSIIGTGMDEKLFF.

This chain joins TRBV14 and TRBJ1-4; TRBD1 might be the D (6 bases). CDR1 is SGHDN, CDR2 FVKESK, per germline. The CDR3 contains 15 residues. V was shortened by 4 bases and J by 1 base, with 10 bases between the two germline ends. CDR3 in amino acids: CASSPGAGTNEKLFF. The CDR3 DNA is TGTGCCAGCAGCCCAGGGGCGGGAACTAATGAAAAACTGTTTTTT.

The V gene is TRBV7-3, the J gene TRBJ1-1; TRBD1 is a possible D gene (5 bases). The germline V and J ends were trimmed by 0 bases and 0 bases, with 5 bases remaining between them. Germline loops: CDR1 SGHTA, CDR2 FQGTGA. The CDR3 is 14 residues long. The CDR3 DNA follows: TGTGCCAGCAGCTTAACAGGGGTGAACACTGAAGCTTTCTTT. It codes for CASSLTGVNTEAFF.

This clone was seen a few times. The rearrangement uses TRBV4-2 and TRBJ1-1; 10 bases are a match to TRBD1. This CDR3 has 15 amino acids. Looked up from germline, CDR1 is LGHNA and CDR2 is YNFKEQ. V was clipped by 4 bases and J by 0 bases; unmatched bases: 2. CDR3 DNA sequence: TGTGCCAGCAGCCGACAGGGGGCAGTGAACACTGAAGCTTTCTTT. Translation gives CASSRQGAVNTEAFF.

This chain joins TRBV7-9 and TRBJ2-5, with a possible D match to TRBD1 (7 bases). CDR3 length: 12 residues. Trimming removed 5 bases at V and 4 bases at J, with 8 bases between. In germline, CDR1 is SEHNR, CDR2 FQNEAQ (reference sequence). CDR3 nucleotide sequence: TGTGCCAGCAGCCAGGGGGGAGAGACCCAGTACTTC. Translated, it gives CASSQGGETQYF.

V and J are TRBV29-1 and TRBJ2-5, with a possible D match to TRBD2 (5 bases). The V gene's germline CDR1 is SQVTM and CDR2 ANQGSEA. Trimming stripped 5 bases from V and 1 base from J, with 8 bases between. This CDR3 has 12 residues. The CDR3 sequence is CSVLTSQETQYF. The CDR3 DNA reads as TGCAGCGTTCTTACTAGCCAAGAGACCCAGTACTTC. The variable domain in full, with the rest retrieved from reference TRBV29-1 and TRBJ2-5, is SAVISQKPSRDICQRGTSLTIQCQVDSQVTMMFWYRQQPGQSLTLIATANQGSEATYESGFVIDKFPISRPNLTFSTLTVSNMSPEDSSIYLCSVLTSQETQYFGPGTRLLVL.

This chain links TRBV5-6 with TRBJ2-7; a weak D match, TRBD1 (6 bases). The V gene lost 3 bases and the J gene lost 7 bases, with 20 bases spanning the gap. Germline V gene data show CDR1 as SGHDT and CDR2 as YYEEEE. CDR3 length: 15 residues. CDR3 residues: CASSSRTVRRGEQYF. In DNA form, the CDR3 reads TGTGCCAGCAGCTCCCGGACAGTCCGGAGAGGAGAGCAGTACTTC. Full variable domain (missing parts from reference TRBV5-6 and TRBJ2-7): DAGVTQSPTHLIKTRGQQVTLRCSPKSGHDTVSWYQQALGQGPQFIFQYYEEEERQRGNFPDRFSGHQFPNYSSELNVNALLLGDSALYLCASSSRTVRRGEQYFGPGTRLTVT.

The rearrangement joins TRBV15 to TRBJ2-3, with 11 nucleotides matching TRBD2. V shed 0 bases, J shed 6 bases, and the junction held 11 bases outside the gene matches. The CDR3 runs to 18 residues. CDR1 is LNHNV, CDR2 YYDKDF, per germline (reference sequence). The CDR3 bases are TGTGCCACCAGCAGAGATCTGGCTAGCGGGAGGAGTGGTGATACGCAGTATTTT. It specifies CATSRDLASGRSGDTQYF.

The chain joins TRBV7-9 to TRBJ1-1; possible D gene TRBD1, 6 bases. V dropped 2 bases and J dropped 5 bases, with 9 bases sitting between them. The CDR3 runs 13 residues. Germline V gives CDR1 SEHNR, CDR2 FQNEAQ (reference sequence). CDR3 sequence: CASSLPQGTEAFF. CDR3 bases: TGTGCCAGCAGCTTACCACAGGGTACTGAAGCTTTCTTT.

This clone was picked up a small number of times. DNA for the CDR3: TGTGCCATCAGGGAGCCGGGTCTCACAGATACGCAGTATTTT. Its protein is CAIREPGLTDTQYF. The chain has TRBV10-3 and TRBJ2-3; unclear D gene. The CDR3 is 14 amino acids. V lost 6 bases to trimming and J lost 2 bases, with 12 bases between them. Germline loops: CDR1 ENHRY, CDR2 SYGVKD.

This clone showed up just once. V is TRBV9 and J is TRBJ2-3; maybe TRBD2 (5 bases). The CDR3 is made up of 16 amino acids. Germline V gene data show CDR1 as SGDLS and CDR2 as YYNGEE. Trimming removed 0 bases from V and 2 bases from J, with 13 bases in between. Here the CDR3 reads CASSVALSGVTDTQYF. CDR3 sequence (DNA): TGTGCCAGCAGCGTAGCTTTGTCCGGGGTCACAGATACGCAGTATTTT.

The chain employs TRBV6-1 and TRBJ1-2; the match to TRBD1 covers 8 bases. V lost 1 base, J lost 4 bases, and 5 bases stayed unmatched. Germline V gene data show CDR1 as MNHNS and CDR2 as SASEGT. CDR3 length equals 15 residues. CDR3 protein: CASSEVIGQGYGYTF. Written as DNA, the CDR3 is TGTGCCAGCAGTGAAGTGATTGGACAGGGCTATGGCTACACCTTC.

The chain couples TRBV7-8 to TRBJ2-1; D possibly corresponds to TRBD1 (5 bases). The V end was cut by 1 base, the J end by 16 bases, with 23 bases between. Per the germline V gene, CDR1 is SGHVS and CDR2 is FQNEAQ. The CDR3 has 15 residues. In nucleotides, the CDR3 is TGTGCCAGCAGCTTAGGGGCAGGGCAGTACGCCCCGTTATTCTTC. It is translated as CASSLGAGQYAPLFF.

In its sample, this clone was seen many times. The J gene is TRBJ1-2, the V gene TRBV7-2; no definite D call. Looked up from germline, CDR1 is SGHTA and CDR2 is FQGNSA. The CDR3 spans 12 residues. Trimming pared 5 bases from V and 7 bases from J, leaving 11 bases between. CDR3 DNA sequence: TGTGCCAGCAGCACGATCAGTACTGGCTACACCTTC. Translated, it gives CASSTISTGYTF.

The rearrangement links TRBV9 to TRBJ1-3; D gene ambiguous. Per the germline V gene, CDR1 is SGDLS and CDR2 is YYNGEE. Trimming left V 0 bases short and J 0 bases short, with 10 bases between. This CDR3 has 16 residues. For the CDR3, the DNA is TGTGCCAGCAGCGTAGGACAAACGCTCTCTGGAAACACCATATATTTT. Translation gives CASSVGQTLSGNTIYF.

The gene calls are TRBV30 and TRBJ1-4; possible D gene TRBD1, 6 bases. Germline V gene lookup returns CDR1 GTSNPN and CDR2 SVGIG (reference sequence). Trimming pared 2 bases from V and 8 bases from J, leaving 15 bases between. CDR3 length: 14 residues. For the CDR3, the DNA is TGTGCCTGGAGTCCCGGACAGTTGAGGGAAAAACTGTTTTTT. This codes for CAWSPGQLREKLFF.

The chain couples TRBV5-1 to TRBJ1-1, with D tentatively TRBD1 (6 bases). V gave up 4 bases and J gave up 1 base, with 14 bases separating them. Germline assignment: CDR1 SGHRS and CDR2 YFSETQ. The length of the CDR3 is 15 residues. CDR3 loop: CASSITGFTNTEAFF. The CDR3 coding sequence is TGCGCCAGCAGCATCACAGGGTTTACGAACACTGAAGCTTTCTTT.

This clone was found once. V is TRBV28 and J is TRBJ2-6, with TRBD2 matching 11 bases. The CDR3 is 17 amino acids. Germline assignment: CDR1 MDHEN and CDR2 SYDVKM. Trimming removed 7 bases from V and 2 bases from J; junction bases left unmatched: 7. Here the CDR3 reads CASKGSGRAAGANVLTF. The CDR3 bases are TGTGCCAGCAAGGGTAGCGGGAGGGCCGCTGGGGCCAACGTCCTGACTTTC.